The entry that follows covers one TCR beta chain sequence. An end of the junction does not agree with germline; a read error may underlie this. The CDR3 contains 15 residues. The germline CDR1 and CDR2 sequences are MDHEN and SYDVKM. Naive CD4+ cells had CD25+ Tregs removed. After constant-region reverse-primer amplification, full-length variable regions underwent semi-nested PCR with Nested Universal Primer A. TCRdb itself ran the 5' RACE reads through MiXCR, one entry per CDR3 protein. The data hold tens of thousands of distinct CDR3 sequences, with about 31% observed a single time. This sequence joins TRBV28 and TRBJ2-7, with D perhaps matching TRBD2 (6 bases). The TCR sequence derives from a female donor with breast cancer. The sample comprised tumor-infiltrating naive CD4+ T cells sorted from the breast tumor. Subset meaning: naive CD4+ T cells, CD4+CD45RA+CD25-. The CDR3 sequence is CASMTSGVRSLEQCF. CDR3 DNA sequence: TGCGCCAGCATGACGTCGGGGGTCCGCAGCCTAGAGCAGTGCTTC.